These T cell receptor beta chains were read from a single sample in a study of Ad26.COV2.S vaccination and SARS-CoV-2 variants. Profiling relied on immunoSEQ multiplex PCR, and the TCRdb table lists in-frame clones only, not all of them. The sample holds about 350,000 clones, just over 90% seen once. The sample here was peripheral blood, taken after recovery from COVID-19. Receptors originate from a human donor who had recovered from COVID-19. CDR3s include the opening cysteine and the closing phenylalanine or tryptophan. Fields, in order: V gene, J gene, D gene, clone size, CDR3 DNA, CDR3 protein. D genes are given only for firm matches. The size entry is marked missing in some rows and otherwise reads once, few, many or a size class.

>TRBV27|TRBJ1-2|.|.
TGTGCCAGCAGTTCCCTGGGCAGGGCGTTGGGCTACACCTTC
CASSSLGRALGYTF
>TRBV27|TRBJ2-7|TRBD2|few
TGTGCCAGCAGACGCGGGGGAGACTCCTACGAGCAGTACTTC
CASRRGGDSYEQYF
>TRBV6-6|TRBJ1-2|.|.
TGTGCCACCCTAAAAGGTCTACGGGACTATGGCTACACCTTC
CATLKGLRDYGYTF
>TRBV7-7|TRBJ2-1|TRBD2|.
TGTGCTAGCAGCTCCGGGACTAGCGGGGTCAATGAGCAGTTCTTC
CASSSGTSGVNEQFF
>TRBV5-1|TRBJ1-1|.|once
TGCGCCAGCAGCACTCGGACAGAGAAGTACACTGAAGCTTTCTTT
CASSTRTEKYTEAFF
>TRBV14|TRBJ1-1|.|.
TGTGCCAGCAGCCTCACGACAGGTAGGGTTGGGGGCACTGAAGCTTTCTTT
CASSLTTGRVGGTEAFF
>TRBV27|TRBJ2-2|.|.
TGTGCCAGCAGTCCGAACGGTCTAGCTTTCACCGGGGAGCTGTTTTTT
CASSPNGLAFTGELFF
>TRBV6-1|TRBJ1-1|.|.
TGTGCCAGCAGTGAACCCGGGATCTCTAAAAGAGCTTTCTTT
CASSEPGISKRAFF
>TRBV7-6|TRBJ1-3|TRBD1|.
TGTGCCAGCAGCTGGTCGGACAGGGAGGCAGGAAACACCATATATTTT
CASSWSDREAGNTIYF
>TRBV11-2|TRBJ1-2|TRBD1|.
TGTGCCAGCAGCTTGGCCAGGGGGAACCTTTATGGCTACACCTTC
CASSLARGNLYGYTF
>TRBV6-2/TRBV6-3|TRBJ2-3|.|.
TGTGCCAGCAGTTACTCAACCTCCTCCACAGATACGCAGTATTTT
CASSYSTSSTDTQYF
>TRBV10-3|TRBJ1-2|.|.
TGTGCCATCAGTGCAAATTCCGGGACAAACTATGGCTACACCTTC
CAISANSGTNYGYTF
>TRBV10-3|TRBJ2-3|TRBD2|.
TGTGCCATCAGTGATGGACTAGCGGGGCGGGTAGATACGCAGTATTTT
CAISDGLAGRVDTQYF
>TRBV6-5|TRBJ2-3|.|.
TGTGCCAGCAATTTTTGGGTTACCAGCACAGATACGCAGTATTTT
CASNFWVTSTDTQYF
>TRBV19|TRBJ2-5|.|.
TGTGCCAGTAGTGAAAGGACAGCGCAAGAGACCCAGTACTTC
CASSERTAQETQYF
>TRBV19|TRBJ2-3|.|.
TGTGCCAGTAGTTTTTCCCGGGCTAGCTCAGATACGCAGTATTTT
CASSFSRASSDTQYF
>TRBV19|TRBJ1-2|.|.
TGTGCCAGTAGTAGCCACGACAGGAGGTATGGCTACACCTTC
CASSSHDRRYGYTF
>TRBV27|TRBJ1-2|TRBD1|.
TGTGCCAGCAGTCCAAAGGGACAGGGGCTGGGGTATGGCTACACCTTC
CASSPKGQGLGYGYTF
>TRBV6-5|TRBJ2-5|TRBD1|.
TGTGCCAGCAGTTTGTTAGGGGGCGAACAGACCCAGTACTTC
CASSLLGGEQTQYF
>TRBV7-2|TRBJ1-1|.|.
TGTGCCAGCAGCACAAACAGTCGTCTAGAAGCTTTCTTT
CASSTNSRLEAFF
>TRBV18|TRBJ1-4|.|once
TGTGCCAGCTCACGAGGGACAAATGAAAAACTGTTTTTT
CASSRGTNEKLFF
>TRBV29-1|TRBJ2-5|.|.
TGCAGCGCTCCACTTGGCCGGCCGCAAGAGACCCAGTACTTC
CSAPLGRPQETQYF
>TRBV9|TRBJ1-2|.|.
TGTGCCAGCGGACGGCAGGATGGCTACACCTTC
CASGRQDGYTF
>TRBV18|TRBJ2-7|.|.
TGTGCCAGCTCACCGGGCGTTGGCGGTTCCGAGCAGTACTTC
CASSPGVGGSEQYF
>TRBV29-1|TRBJ2-1|TRBD2|once
TGCAGCGTTGAGCGTTCAGGGGCGGGGGGGCTCAATGAGCAGTTCTTC
CSVERSGAGGLNEQFF
>TRBV7-9|TRBJ1-2|TRBD1|.
TGTGCCAGCAGCCCCCGGGACAGCTATGGCTACACCTTC
CASSPRDSYGYTF
>TRBV5-1|TRBJ2-3|TRBD1|.
TGCGCCAGCAGCTTGGTGGTTTTAGGGACAGGAGGTATAGATACGCAGTATTTT
CASSLVVLGTGGIDTQYF
>TRBV7-9|TRBJ1-3|.|.
TGTGCCAGCAGCTTAGATGGGGCGCAGGCCGCCACCATATATTTT
CASSLDGAQAATIYF
>TRBV10-3|TRBJ2-3|.|.
TGTGCCATCAGTGAATCGGGAATGGATACGCAGTATTTT
CAISESGMDTQYF
>TRBV15|TRBJ1-1|.|.
TGTGCCACCAGCAGGGTTTTTACAGGGAACACTGAAGCTTTCTTT
CATSRVFTGNTEAFF
>TRBV5-4|TRBJ1-1|.|.
TGTGCCAGCAGATACGACCCTGACAGTGTTCAAGCTTTCTTT
CASRYDPDSVQAFF
>TRBV20-1|TRBJ1-4|TRBD1|.
TGCAGTGCTAGTGGACAGGGGGCCACTAATGAAAAACTGTTTTTT
CSASGQGATNEKLFF
>TRBV5-1|TRBJ1-2|TRBD1|.
TGCGCCAGCAGCCCACAGGGGGAGAACTATGGCTACACCTTC
CASSPQGENYGYTF
>TRBV15|TRBJ1-1|.|once
TGTGCCACCAGGAGGCTAACAGGTATGAACACTGAAGCTTTCTTT
CATRRLTGMNTEAFF
>TRBV12-5|TRBJ1-1|.|few
TGTGCTAGTGTCCTAAACAGGGTTTCTTTTTTT
CASVLNRVSFF
>TRBV5-1|TRBJ2-2|.|.
TGCGCCAGCAGCGCTAACGTGGCGCGCACCGGGGAGCTGTTTTTT
CASSANVARTGELFF
>TRBV14|TRBJ2-1|.|.
TGTGCCAGCAGCCAATATACGGGGGCCTACTCCTACAATGAGCAGTTCTTC
CASSQYTGAYSYNEQFF
>TRBV6-5|TRBJ2-7|.|.
TGTGCCAGCAGTTACGCCAGGGACGTCTACGAGCAGTACTTC
CASSYARDVYEQYF
>TRBV7-3|TRBJ2-5|.|.
TGTGCCAGCAGCCAGGGCGGGGCGGTGAGGGAGACCCAGTACTTC
CASSQGGAVRETQYF
>TRBV19|TRBJ2-3|.|.
TGTGCCAGTAGTTGGGGTAGTTCCATCACAGATACGCAGTATTTT
CASSWGSSITDTQYF
>TRBV14|TRBJ2-1|.|.
TGTGCCAGCCGAGCGGGCAGGGCCAGGGATGAGCAGTTCTTC
CASRAGRARDEQFF
>TRBV5-1|TRBJ1-1|.|.
TGCGCCAGCAGCCAACAGGGAACGAACACTGAAGCTTTCTTT
CASSQQGTNTEAFF
>TRBV9|TRBJ1-1|TRBD1|.
TGTGCCAGCAGCGCATACAGGGGCGAAGCTTTCTTT
CASSAYRGEAFF
>TRBV27|TRBJ2-3|TRBD1|.
TGTGCCAGCAGTTTAATCGGACAGGGGGCGCGGGGTACGCAGTATTTT
CASSLIGQGARGTQYF
>TRBV27|TRBJ2-7|TRBD2|.
TGTGCCAGCAGACAGCGGGAGACCTACGAGCAGTACTTC
CASRQRETYEQYF
>TRBV19|TRBJ1-2|TRBD1|.
TGTGCCAGTAGTATCCCGGACAGGGGCTACACCTTC
CASSIPDRGYTF
>TRBV5-6|TRBJ2-1|TRBD1|once
TGTGCCAGCAGCTTGTGGGACAGGGAGTTACATGAGCAGTTCTTC
CASSLWDRELHEQFF
>TRBV5-1|TRBJ1-1|.|.
TGCGCCAGCAGCTCTTACAGACAGGTGAGCTTAGGAGCTTTCTTT
CASSSYRQVSLGAFF
>TRBV9|TRBJ1-2|.|.
TGTGCCAGCAGCCCAGAAGAGGGTTATGGCTACACCTTC
CASSPEEGYGYTF
>TRBV12-5|TRBJ1-1|.|.
TGTGCTAGTGGTTTGGTAGCGGGAGCTGAAGCTTTCTTT
CASGLVAGAEAFF
>TRBV10-2|TRBJ1-5|.|.
TGCGCCAGCAGTGAGGGACAGCAAAGCAATCAGCCCCAGCATTTT
CASSEGQQSNQPQHF
>TRBV7-9|TRBJ2-5|TRBD2|.
TGTGCCAGCAGCTTAGTAATTAGCGGGGGCGGAGAGACCCAGTACTTC
CASSLVISGGGETQYF
>TRBV7-8|TRBJ1-5|.|.
TGTGCCAGCAGCTTAAGACGACTCAATCAGCCCCAGCATTTT
CASSLRRLNQPQHF
>TRBV5-1|TRBJ2-3|.|.
TGCGCCAGCAGCTTGGATAGGGTTACAGATACGCAGTATTTT
CASSLDRVTDTQYF
>TRBV9|TRBJ1-1|.|.
TGTGCCAGCAGCGTCAGCGGGCTGAACACTGAAGCTTTCTTT
CASSVSGLNTEAFF